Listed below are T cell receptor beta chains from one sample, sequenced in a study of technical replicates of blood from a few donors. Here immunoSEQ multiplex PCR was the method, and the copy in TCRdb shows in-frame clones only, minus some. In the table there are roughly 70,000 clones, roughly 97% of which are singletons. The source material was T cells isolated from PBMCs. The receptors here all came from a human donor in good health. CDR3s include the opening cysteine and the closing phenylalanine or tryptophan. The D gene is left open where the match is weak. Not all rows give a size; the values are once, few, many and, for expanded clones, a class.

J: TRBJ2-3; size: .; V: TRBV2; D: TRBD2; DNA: TGTGCCAGCGGGGACTATGCTTTAAGCACAGATACGCAGTATTTT; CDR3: CASGDYALSTDTQYF
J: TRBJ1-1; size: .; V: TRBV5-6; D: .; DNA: TGTGCCAGCAGGAGAAACACTGAAGCTTTCTTT; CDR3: CASRRNTEAFF
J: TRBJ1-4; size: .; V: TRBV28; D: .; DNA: TGTGCCAGCAGCCCTACAGGCTTTCCTAATGAAAAACTGTTTTTT; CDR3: CASSPTGFPNEKLFF
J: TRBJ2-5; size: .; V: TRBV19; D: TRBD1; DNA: TGTGCCAGTAGTCAGGGGGCCTTCGGAGAGACCCAGTACTTC; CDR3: CASSQGAFGETQYF
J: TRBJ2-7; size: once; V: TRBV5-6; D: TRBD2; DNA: TGTGCCAGCAGCCACCTTCAGAGCGGGAGGGCCCCCTACGAGCAGTACTTC; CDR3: CASSHLQSGRAPYEQYF
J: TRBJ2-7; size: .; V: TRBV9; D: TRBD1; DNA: TGTGCCAGCAGCGTAGAACAGGGGACGTACGAGCAGTACTTC; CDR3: CASSVEQGTYEQYF
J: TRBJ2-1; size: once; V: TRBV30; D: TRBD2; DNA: TGTGCCTGGAGTGCTAGCGGGAATGAGCAGTTCTTC; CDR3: CAWSASGNEQFF
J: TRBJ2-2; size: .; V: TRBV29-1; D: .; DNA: TGCAGCGTTGAATCGGGGTCCGGGGAGCTGTTTTTT; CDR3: CSVESGSGELFF
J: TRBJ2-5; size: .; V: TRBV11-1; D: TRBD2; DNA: TGTGCCAGCAGCTTTAACACGGGAGGCCTCCAAGAGACCCAGTACTTC; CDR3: CASSFNTGGLQETQYF
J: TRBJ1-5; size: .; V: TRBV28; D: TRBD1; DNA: TGTGCCAGCAGTCGCCTACGGGGACAGGTCAATCAGCCCCAGCATTTT; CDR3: CASSRLRGQVNQPQHF
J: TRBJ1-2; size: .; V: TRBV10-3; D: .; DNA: TGTGCCATCAGTGAGTCTAAGGACAGTTACTATGGCTACACCTTC; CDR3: CAISESKDSYYGYTF
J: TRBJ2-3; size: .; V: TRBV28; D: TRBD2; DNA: TGTGCCAGCAGTGCTAGCGGGAGGGCCATTCTAACAGATACGCAGTATTTT; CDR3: CASSASGRAILTDTQYF
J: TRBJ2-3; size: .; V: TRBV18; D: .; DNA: TGTGCCAGCTCACCTCTACAAGGGGATTTGGATACGCAGTATTTT; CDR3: CASSPLQGDLDTQYF
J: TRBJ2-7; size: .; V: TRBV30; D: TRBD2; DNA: TGTGCCTGGAGTCCCGGGACTAGCGGCTACGAGCAGTACTTC; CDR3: CAWSPGTSGYEQYF
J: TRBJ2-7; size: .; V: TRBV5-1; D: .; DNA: TGCGCCAGCAGCTTGGCTGGCCGGGGCTACGAGCAGTACTTC; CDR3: CASSLAGRGYEQYF
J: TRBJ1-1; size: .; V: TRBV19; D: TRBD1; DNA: TGTGCCAGTAGTACTTCAAAGGAGGACAGGGACACTGAAGCTTTCTTT; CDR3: CASSTSKEDRDTEAFF
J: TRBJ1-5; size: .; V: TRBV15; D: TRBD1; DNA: TGTGCCACCAGCAGAACCCGAGGACAGGGGGAAGATCAGCCCCAGCATTTT; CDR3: CATSRTRGQGEDQPQHF
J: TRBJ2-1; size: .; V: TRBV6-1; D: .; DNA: TGTGCCAGCAGTGAAGGTATGGAGCCCCAGTTCTTC; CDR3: CASSEGMEPQFF
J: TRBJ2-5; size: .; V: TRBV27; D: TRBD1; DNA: TGTGCCAGCAGTGGACAGGGTACTGGAGAGACCCAGTACTTC; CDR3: CASSGQGTGETQYF
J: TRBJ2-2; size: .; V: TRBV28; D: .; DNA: TGTGCCAGCACCGTCACCGGGGAGCTGTTTTTT; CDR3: CASTVTGELFF
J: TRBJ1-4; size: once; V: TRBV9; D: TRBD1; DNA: TGTGCCAGCAGGGGAGGACAGGACGCCGAAAAACTGTTTTTT; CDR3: CASRGGQDAEKLFF
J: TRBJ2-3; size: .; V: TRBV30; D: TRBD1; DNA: TGTGCCTATACAGGGGTTCACTACACAGATACGCAGTATTTT; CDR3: CAYTGVHYTDTQYF
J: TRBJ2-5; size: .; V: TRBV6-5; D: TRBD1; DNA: TGTGCCAGCAGTTACGAACAGGGGTTCGGCGAGACCCAGTACTTC; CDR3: CASSYEQGFGETQYF
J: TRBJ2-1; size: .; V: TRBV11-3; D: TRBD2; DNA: TGTGCCAGCAGCCCAAAAGGACTAGCGGGAGGCAATGAGCAGTTCTTC; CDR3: CASSPKGLAGGNEQFF
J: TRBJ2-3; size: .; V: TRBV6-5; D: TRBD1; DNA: TGTGCCAGCAGATGGACAGGGGGCACAGATACGCAGTATTTT; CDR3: CASRWTGGTDTQYF
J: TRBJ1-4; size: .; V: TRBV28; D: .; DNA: TGTGCCAGCAGTTTAACAAGTGAAAAACTGTTTTTT; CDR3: CASSLTSEKLFF
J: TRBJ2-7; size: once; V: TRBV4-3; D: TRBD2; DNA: TGCGCCAGCAGTATAACTCGGACTAGCCCTTCGAACGAGCAGTACTTC; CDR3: CASSITRTSPSNEQYF
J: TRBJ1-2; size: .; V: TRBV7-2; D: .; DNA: TGTGCCAGCAGCTTACCTACAGGGTTGAGTGGCTACACCTTC; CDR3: CASSLPTGLSGYTF
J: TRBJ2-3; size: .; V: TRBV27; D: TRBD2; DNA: TGTGCCAGCAGTTTGCCTAGCGGGAGTTCAGATACGCAGTATTTT; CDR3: CASSLPSGSSDTQYF
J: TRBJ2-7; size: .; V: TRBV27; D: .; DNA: TGTGCCAGCAGTTCCCCTTTGAGCGGAGTGAACTACGAGCAGTACTTC; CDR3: CASSSPLSGVNYEQYF
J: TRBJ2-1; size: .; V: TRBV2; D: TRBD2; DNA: TGTGCCAGCAGTGATGGTAGCGGGTACTCCTACAATGAGCAGTTCTTC; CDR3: CASSDGSGYSYNEQFF
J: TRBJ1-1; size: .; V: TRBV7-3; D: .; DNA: TGTGCCAGCAGCTTAATGGGGGGAGGGAACACTGAAGCTTTCTTT; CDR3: CASSLMGGGNTEAFF
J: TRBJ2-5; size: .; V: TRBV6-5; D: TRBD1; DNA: TGTGCCAGCAGTGAACAGGGGGCTCAAGAGACCCAGTACTTC; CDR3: CASSEQGAQETQYF
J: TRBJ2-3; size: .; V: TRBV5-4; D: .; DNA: TGTGCCAGCAGCGGTAAAGCGGGTGGCTTGGGGGATACGCAGTATTTT; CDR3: CASSGKAGGLGDTQYF
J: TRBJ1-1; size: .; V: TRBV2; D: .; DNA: TGTGCCAGCAGTGCTGGGGCGGACACTGAAGCTTTCTTT; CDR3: CASSAGADTEAFF
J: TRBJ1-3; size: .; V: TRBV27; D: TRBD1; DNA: TGTGCCAGCAGTTTGGGACAGGGAAACACCATATATTTT; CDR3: CASSLGQGNTIYF
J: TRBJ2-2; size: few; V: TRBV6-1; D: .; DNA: TGTGCCAGCAGTACACGCTCCGGGGAGCTGTTTTTT; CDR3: CASSTRSGELFF
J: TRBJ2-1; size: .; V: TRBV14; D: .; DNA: TGTGCCAGCAGGTGGAGAGGTTTGACTGAGCAGTTCTTC; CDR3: CASRWRGLTEQFF
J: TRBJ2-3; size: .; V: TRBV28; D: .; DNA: TGTGCCAGCAGTTTTCCCGGCAGGGGAACAGATACGCAGTATTTT; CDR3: CASSFPGRGTDTQYF
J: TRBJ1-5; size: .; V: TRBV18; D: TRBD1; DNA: TGTGCCAGCTCCCGAGGACAGGCCAATCAGCCCCAGCATTTT; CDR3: CASSRGQANQPQHF
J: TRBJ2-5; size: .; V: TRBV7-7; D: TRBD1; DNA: TGTGCTAGCAGCTCCGGACAGGGGGCAGGGGAGACCCAGTACTTC; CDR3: CASSSGQGAGETQYF
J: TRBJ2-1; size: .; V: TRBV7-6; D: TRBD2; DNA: TGTGCCAGCAGCCACCATCCTCTGATAGCGGGAACGGGTGCCAATGAGCAGTTCTTC; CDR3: CASSHHPLIAGTGANEQFF
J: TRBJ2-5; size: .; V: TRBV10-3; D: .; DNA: TGTGCCATCACCGTTAGCTTGCTGGAGACCCAGTACTTC; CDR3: CAITVSLLETQYF
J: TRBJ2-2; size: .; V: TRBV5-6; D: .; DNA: TGTGCCAGCAGCTTGTTTTTCGGCGGGCTAGCGGGACAGGCCGGGGAGCTGTTTTTT; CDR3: CASSLFFGGLAGQAGELFF
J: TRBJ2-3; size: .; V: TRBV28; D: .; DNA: TGTGCCAGCAGTAATGACAGGCCTGGGGGTACGCAGTATTTT; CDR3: CASSNDRPGGTQYF
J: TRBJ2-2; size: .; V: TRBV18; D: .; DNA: TGTGCCAGCTCACCAGAGACAGGAAGCACCGGGGAGCTGTTTTTT; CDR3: CASSPETGSTGELFF
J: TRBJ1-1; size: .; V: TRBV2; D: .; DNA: TGTGCCAGCAGTGAGTTTCCGGGGGGCCAAAACGTGAACACTGAAGCTTTCTTT; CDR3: CASSEFPGGQNVNTEAFF
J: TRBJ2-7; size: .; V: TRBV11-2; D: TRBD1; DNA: TGTGCCAGCAGCTTTGGGGACAGAGTCTACGAGCAGTACTTC; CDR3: CASSFGDRVYEQYF
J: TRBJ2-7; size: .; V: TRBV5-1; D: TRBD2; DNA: TGCGCCAGCAGCTTGCTAAGCGGGAATCCCTACGAGCAGTACTTC; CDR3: CASSLLSGNPYEQYF
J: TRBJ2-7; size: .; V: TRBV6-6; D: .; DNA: TGTGCCAGCAGTTTTTACAGGGAAAGCGGATACGAGCAGTACTTC; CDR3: CASSFYRESGYEQYF
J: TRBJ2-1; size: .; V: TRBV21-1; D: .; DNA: TGTGCCAGCAGTCGACTAGGCCGGAATGAGCAGTTCTTC; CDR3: CASSRLGRNEQFF
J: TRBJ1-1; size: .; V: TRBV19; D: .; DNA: TGTGCCAGTAGCTGGAACACTGAAGCTTTCTTT; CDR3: CASSWNTEAFF
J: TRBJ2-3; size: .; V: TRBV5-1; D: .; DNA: TGCGCCAGCAGCTTGGCCATTGCGGTGAGCACAGATACGCAGTATTTT; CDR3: CASSLAIAVSTDTQYF
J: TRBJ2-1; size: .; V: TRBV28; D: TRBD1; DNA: TGTGCCTCAGGCGGGACAGGGATTGAGCAGTTCTTC; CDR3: CASGGTGIEQFF
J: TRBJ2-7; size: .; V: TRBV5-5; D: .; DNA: TGTGCCAGCAGCTTTAGGAGCCTCCACGAGCAGTACTTC; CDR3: CASSFRSLHEQYF
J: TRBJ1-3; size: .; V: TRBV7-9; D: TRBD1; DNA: TGTGCCAGCAGTCCTGATCCGGGACAGGGGGACACCATATATTTT; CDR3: CASSPDPGQGDTIYF